There are a few counts of the clone carrying this T cell receptor delta chain. Its antigen is currently unknown. Translating this DNA gives a protein that differs at residue 5 from the TCRdb one, which belongs to a much larger clone; a read error is likely, and the protein shown is this translation. This sample is drawn from a study of γδ T cells in repeated Plasmodium falciparum infection. Across the study: Malian children with intense seasonal malaria exposure were compared with matched Australian children.

Flow sorting of PBMC yielded separate Vgamma9/Vdelta2+ and Vdelta2-negative gammadelta T cell populations for bulk repertoire analysis. Looked up from germline, CDR1 is TSWWSYY and CDR2 is QGS. Trimming removed 8 bases from V and 1 base from J; junction bases left unmatched: 22. The CDR3 is made up of 19 amino acids. Findings of the study overall: Malian children's Vdelta2-negative repertoires appeared more expanded and less diverse than Australians'. One small rural Malian village, predominantly a single ethnic group, supplied the cohort.

Sequencing covered both gamma and delta TCR chains per sample. With CATT, TCRdb re-called clones from the multiplex PCR reads. The repertoire includes 70,000 to 95,000 delta-chain clones, roughly 1.4% of them detected once, and around 8.5% sits in the top ten. Source material: gamma-delta T cells from blood. This clonotype was sampled from a pool of human donors (malaria-infected and uninfected, not separated). This chain joins TRDV1 and TRDJ1; 7 bases agree with TRDD3. TCRdb offers no J gene call, so here the DNA was matched to germline to obtain one. In DNA, the CDR3 is TGTGCTCTTTGTTGCCTTCAGAATCTCCTGGGGGCTTCCACCGATAAACTCATCTTT. Translating it yields CALCCLQNLLGASTDKLIF.